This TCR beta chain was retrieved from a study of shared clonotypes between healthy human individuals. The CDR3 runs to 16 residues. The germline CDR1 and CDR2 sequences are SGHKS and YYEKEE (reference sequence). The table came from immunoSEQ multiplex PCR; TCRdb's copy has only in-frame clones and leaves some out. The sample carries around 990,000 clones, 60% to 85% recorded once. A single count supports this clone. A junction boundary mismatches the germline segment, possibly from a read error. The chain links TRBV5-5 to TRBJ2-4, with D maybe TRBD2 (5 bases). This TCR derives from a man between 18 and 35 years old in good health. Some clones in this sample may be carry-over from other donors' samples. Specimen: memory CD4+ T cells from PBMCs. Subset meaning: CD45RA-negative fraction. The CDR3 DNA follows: TGTGCCAGCAGCTTATATACGGGGAGATTAAAAAGCATTCAGTACTTC. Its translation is CASSLYTGRLKSIQYF. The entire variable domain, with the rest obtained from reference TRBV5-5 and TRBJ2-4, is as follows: DAGVTQSPTHLIKTRGQQVTLRCSPISGHKSVSWYQQVLGQGPQFIFQYYEKEERGRGNFPDRFSARQFPNYSSELNVNALLLGDSALYLCASSLYTGRLKSIQYFGAGTRLSVL.